The clone carrying this T cell receptor (beta chain) was seen repeatedly, ten times or more. MiXCR was run by TCRdb on the 5' RACE reads, yielding one entry per CDR3 protein. The table has about 240,000 distinct CDR3 sequences, about an eighth seen once. This entry belongs to a study of identical twins. These same records also appear under a second study, on yellow fever vaccine responses in identical twins.

The receptor was isolated from a woman aged 18-29 years in good health. The material sequenced was memory (CD45RO+) T cells sorted from blood.

CDR3 nucleotides: TGTGCCAGCAGCCAAGCGGGTCAGGGGAGGGTCGGGGAGCTGTTTTTT. Protein: CASSQAGQGRVGELFF. The chain couples TRBV4-2 to TRBJ2-2, with D possibly TRBD2 on 7 matching bases. Trimming took off 1 base at V and 7 bases at J, with 16 bases between the two ends. CDR1 and CDR2 (germline): LGHNA, YNFKEQ. There are 16 residues in the CDR3.